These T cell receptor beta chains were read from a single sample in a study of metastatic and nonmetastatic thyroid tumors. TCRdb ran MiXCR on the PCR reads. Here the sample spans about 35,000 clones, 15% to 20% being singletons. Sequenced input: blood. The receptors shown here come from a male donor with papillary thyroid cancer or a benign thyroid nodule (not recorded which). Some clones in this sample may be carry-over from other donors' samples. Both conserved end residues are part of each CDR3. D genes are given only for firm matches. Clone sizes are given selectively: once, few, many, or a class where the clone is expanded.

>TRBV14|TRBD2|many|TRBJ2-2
TGTGCCAGCAGGCGAGCGGGAGTTCCCCCCGGGGAGCTGTTTTTT
CASRRAGVPPGELFF
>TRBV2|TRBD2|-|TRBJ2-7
TGTGCCAGCAGTGAATCAGGCGGGAGGGCCCAGCAGTACTTC
CASSESGGRAQQYF
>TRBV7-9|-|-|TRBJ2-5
TGTGCCAGCAGATTAGGAGCAAGTGGTGTCGAGAACCAGTACTTC
CASRLGASGVENQYF
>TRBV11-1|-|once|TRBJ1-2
TGTGCCAGCAGCTTAGAACATCTTGACGGGGTTCTTGGCTACACCTTC
CASSLEHLDGVLGYTF
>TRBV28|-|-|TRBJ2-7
TGTGCCAGCAGTTTTTTAGGTGAGGGTTACGAGCAGTACTTC
CASSFLGEGYEQYF
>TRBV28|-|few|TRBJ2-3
TGTGCCAGCACCACGCTAATCACAGATACGCATTATTTT
CASTTLITDTHYF
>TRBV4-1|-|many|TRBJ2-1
TGCGCCAGCAGCCACCCTATTACTAGTGTTCATGAGCAGTTCTTC
CASSHPITSVHEQFF
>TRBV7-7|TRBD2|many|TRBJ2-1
TGTGCTAGCAGCTTAGAACTAGCGGGATTCAATGAGCAGTTCTTC
CASSLELAGFNEQFF
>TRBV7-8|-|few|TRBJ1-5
TGTGCCAGAAGATTGGGACGTACCTATAGCAATCAGCCCCAGCATTTT
CARRLGRTYSNQPQHF
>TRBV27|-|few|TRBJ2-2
TGTGCCAGCAGTTTTATGCGGGAGAACACCGGGGAGCTGTTTTTT
CASSFMRENTGELFF
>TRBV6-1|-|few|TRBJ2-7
TGTGCCAGCAGTGAAGAACCAGGGATCTACGAGCAGTACTTC
CASSEEPGIYEQYF
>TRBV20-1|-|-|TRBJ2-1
TGCAGTGCTAGAGTCCTTAATGAGCAGTTCTTC
CSARVLNEQFF
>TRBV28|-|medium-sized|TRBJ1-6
TGTGCCAGCAACACCCCCGGGGGGATATATTCACCCCTCCACTTT
CASNTPGGIYSPLHF
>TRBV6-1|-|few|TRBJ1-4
TGTGCCAGCAGGTCGATCAGGGAAAAACTGTTTTTT
CASRSIREKLFF
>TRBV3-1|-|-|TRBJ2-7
TGTGCCAGCGAAGGGGTGTACGAGCAGTACTTC
CASEGVYEQYF
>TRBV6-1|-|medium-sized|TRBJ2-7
TGTGCCAGCAGTGATTCCTACGAGCAGTACTTC
CASSDSYEQYF
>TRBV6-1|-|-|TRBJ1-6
TGTGCCAGCACTAGCTCCTATAATTCACCCCTCCACTTT
CASTSSYNSPLHF
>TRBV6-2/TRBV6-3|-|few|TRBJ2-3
TGTGTCAGCAAATCTAGGCGGGGCACAGATACGCAGTATTTT
CVSKSRRGTDTQYF
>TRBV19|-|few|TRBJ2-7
TGTGCCAGTAGTCCTCAGGCAACCTACTCCTACGAGCAGTACTTC
CASSPQATYSYEQYF
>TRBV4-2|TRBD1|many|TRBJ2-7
TGTGCCAGCAGCCAAGAGGGACAGTCCTACGAGCAGTACTTC
CASSQEGQSYEQYF
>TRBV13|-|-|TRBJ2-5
TGTGCCAGCAGCGGACCACACACTAGCGTGGGGGCCCTTGGAGAAGAGACCCAGTACTTC
CASSGPHTSVGALGEETQYF
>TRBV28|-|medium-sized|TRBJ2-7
TGTGCCAGCAGTTCCAGGATACAGGGAGGGACCTACGAGCAGTACTTC
CASSSRIQGGTYEQYF
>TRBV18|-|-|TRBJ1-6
TGTGCCAGCTCACCGGGGGGAAATTCACCCCTCCACTTT
CASSPGGNSPLHF
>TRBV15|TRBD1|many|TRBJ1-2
TGTGCCACCAGCCCCACCCCGGGACAGGTCTATGGCTACACCTTC
CATSPTPGQVYGYTF
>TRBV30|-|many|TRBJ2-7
TGTGCCTGGGGCTCGGCACTAGCCATCTACGAGCAGTACTTC
CAWGSALAIYEQYF
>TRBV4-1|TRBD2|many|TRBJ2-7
TGCGCCAGCAGCCCGGACGAGACCGCTAGCGGAAGGGATGCGCAGTACTTC
CASSPDETASGRDAQYF
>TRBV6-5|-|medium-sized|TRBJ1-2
TGTGCCAGCAGTTACTCGGAAAGGAATGGCTACACCTTC
CASSYSERNGYTF
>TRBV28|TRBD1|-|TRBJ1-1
TGTGCCAGCAGTCCATTAGATGGGACAGCGACTGAAGCTTTCTTT
CASSPLDGTATEAFF
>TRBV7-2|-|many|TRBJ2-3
TGTGCCAGCAGTTCACCTAGCACAGATACGCAGTATTTT
CASSSPSTDTQYF
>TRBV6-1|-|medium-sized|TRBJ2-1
TGTGCCAGCAAAGGAGGCAACTCCTACAATGAGCAGTTCTTC
CASKGGNSYNEQFF
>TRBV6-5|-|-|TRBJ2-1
TGTGCCAGCAGTTACCGACTTAGCCCTTTACTTGAGCAGTTATTC
CASSYRLSPLLEQLF
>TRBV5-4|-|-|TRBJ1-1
TGTGCCAGCGTCGACCGGGGGAGGAACACTGAAGCTTTCTTT
CASVDRGRNTEAFF
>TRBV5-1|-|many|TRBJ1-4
TGCGCCAGCAGCTTGGGCCGATTCGATGAAAAACTGTTTTTT
CASSLGRFDEKLFF
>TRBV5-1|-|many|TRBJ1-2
TGCGCCAGCAGCTTGGCAGGGAACACGCCCCATGGCTACACCTTC
CASSLAGNTPHGYTF
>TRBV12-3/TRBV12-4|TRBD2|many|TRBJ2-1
TGTGCCAGCGGGCGACTAGCCGCAAACAATGAGCAGTTCTTC
CASGRLAANNEQFF
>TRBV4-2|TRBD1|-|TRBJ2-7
TGTGCCAGCGGCCAGGCCGAGGGGGCTAGGGAGCAGTACTTC
CASGQAEGAREQYF
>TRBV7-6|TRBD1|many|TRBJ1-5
TGTGCCAGCAGCCCGCTTGGACAGGGGGAGAATCAGCCCCAGCATTTT
CASSPLGQGENQPQHF
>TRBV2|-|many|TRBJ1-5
TGTGCCAGCAGTTCGGGTTTTAATAGCAATCAGCCCCAGCATTTT
CASSSGFNSNQPQHF
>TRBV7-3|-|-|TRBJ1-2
TGTGTCAGCAGCTTAACGCAGGGAAATGGCTACACCTTC
CVSSLTQGNGYTF
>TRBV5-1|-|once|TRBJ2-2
TGCGCCAGCAGCCATGAGGGCGGGGAGCTGTTTTTT
CASSHEGGELFF
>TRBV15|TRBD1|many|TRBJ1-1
TGTGCCACCAGCAGAGATCTAGACAGGGGATTCACTGAAGCTTTCTTT
CATSRDLDRGFTEAFF
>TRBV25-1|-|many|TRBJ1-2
TGTGCCAGCAGTCCACATTTTGGGGGATCTGACTATGGCTACACCTTC
CASSPHFGGSDYGYTF
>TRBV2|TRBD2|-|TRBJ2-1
TGTGCCAGCAGTTTTGGACTAGCGGGAGTCCCGAATGAGCAGTTCTTC
CASSFGLAGVPNEQFF
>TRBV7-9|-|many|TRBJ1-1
TGTGCCAGCACCAGGAATCCCAGAAACACTGAAGCTTTCTTT
CASTRNPRNTEAFF
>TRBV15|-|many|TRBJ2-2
TGTGCCACCAGCAGAGGCCCGGAGACCGGGGAGCTGTTTTTT
CATSRGPETGELFF
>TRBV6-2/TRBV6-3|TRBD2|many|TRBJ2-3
TGTGCCAGCAGTTCGGGGGGAGGGGCAGATACGCAGTATTTT
CASSSGGGADTQYF
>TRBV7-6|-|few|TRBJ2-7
TGTGCCAGCAGCTTAGGGGGGTACTACGAGCAGTACTTC
CASSLGGYYEQYF
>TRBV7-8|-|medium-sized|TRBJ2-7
TGTGCCAGCAGCATCGACAGCATAGAGCAGTACTTC
CASSIDSIEQYF
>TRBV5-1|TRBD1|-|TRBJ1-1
TGCGCCAGCAGCTTTACAGCATCCGGGACAGGGGGAGCTTTCTTT
CASSFTASGTGGAFF
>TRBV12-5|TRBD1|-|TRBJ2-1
TGTGCTAGTGGTTTGGGGACAGGGGCCCACAATGAGCAGTTCTTC
CASGLGTGAHNEQFF
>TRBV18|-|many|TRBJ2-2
TGTGCCAGCTCACCACCTGGCAGCGGGCCCGGGGAGCTGTTTTTT
CASSPPGSGPGELFF
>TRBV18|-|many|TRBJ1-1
TGTGCCAGCTCAGAACAGGTGAACACTGAAGCTTTCTTT
CASSEQVNTEAFF
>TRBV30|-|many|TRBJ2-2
TGTGCCTGGAGTGAGGTCAGCGGGGAGCTGTTTTTT
CAWSEVSGELFF
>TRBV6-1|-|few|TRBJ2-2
TGTGCCAGCATCATGACAGCGAACACCGGGGAGCTGTTTTTT
CASIMTANTGELFF
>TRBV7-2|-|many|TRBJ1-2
TGTGCCAGCAGCTTACGCGTGGATGCAGGGGACTATGGCTACACCTTC
CASSLRVDAGDYGYTF
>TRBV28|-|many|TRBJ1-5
TGTGCCAGCAGTTCCCCCAGTCGACAGGGCAATCAGCCCCAGCATTTT
CASSSPSRQGNQPQHF
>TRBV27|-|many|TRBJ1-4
TGTGCCAGCAGCACAGGGAGATTAGAAAAACTGTTTTTT
CASSTGRLEKLFF